This T cell receptor beta chain was observed in a study of blood T cells in healthy people across ages. General study points: With unsorted PBMCs, a conclusive comparison of naive versus antigen-experienced cells was not possible. Naive CD4+ cell counts and diversity both ran higher in long-lived than in aged donors.

For this clonotype: Its antigen is unknown.

CDR1 SGHAT and CDR2 FQNNGV come from the germline V gene. This CDR3 contains 13 residues. Combining a sample-barcoded 5' primer with a J-beta primer mix, a second PCR ran for about 7 to 11 cycles. MiXCR was run by TCRdb on the 5' RACE reads, yielding one entry per CDR3 protein. The table lists 650,000 to 1,000,000 distinct CDR3 sequences, around 36% of them singletons. The chain uses TRBV11-2 and TRBJ2-4; D is unclear. The J call may not be correct, given that the DNA end is closer to TRBJ2-5. The sample consisted of blood. The TCR originated in a man between 18 and 35 years old in good health. The CDR3 loop reads CASSLGKEETQYF. For the CDR3, the DNA is TGTGCCAGCAGCTTGGGCAAGGAAGAGACCCAGTACTTC.